The next 5 T cell receptor beta chains were all read from a single sample in a study of immune evolution from preneoplasia to lung adenocarcinoma. Using immunoSEQ multiplex PCR, the repertoire was profiled, and TCRdb retains in-frame clones only, with some absent. Among 6,000 to 7,000 clones listed, roughly 76% were seen once. Sequencing was carried out using FFPE invasive lung adenocarcinoma tissue. These receptors came from a person in their sixties with lung adenocarcinoma.

This chain links TRBV11-3 with TRBJ2-7; 11 nucleotides line up with TRBD2. The CDR3 loop spans 15 amino acids. CDR1 and CDR2 (germline): SGHNT, YENEEA. V trimming: 4 bases; J trimming: 3 bases; junction bases outside the gene matches: 5. The CDR3: CASSWGTSGVYEQYF. The CDR3 DNA reads TGTGCCAGCAGCTGGGGGACTAGCGGAGTCTACGAGCAGTACTTC.

This clone was counted once. The CDR3 DNA follows: TGTGCCAGCTCCCTGCGTGGCTCTTGGGCCTACGAGCAGTACTTC. It yields the protein CASSLRGSWAYEQYF. V and J are TRBV13 and TRBJ2-7; D not certain. Germline loops: CDR1 PRHDT, CDR2 FYEKMQ (reference sequence). Trimming cost V 8 bases and J 2 bases, with 19 bases left between them. CDR3 length: 15 amino acids.

This rearrangement joins TRBV6-1 to TRBJ1-3; no clear D gene. V was pared by 2 bases and J by 0 bases, with 8 bases between. The length of the CDR3 is 15 residues. Germline V CDR1 and CDR2: MNHNS, SASEGT. The CDR3 DNA is TGTGCCAGCAGTGAAAATGAGGACTCTGGAAACACCATATATTTT. This codes for CASSENEDSGNTIYF.

This chain links TRBV30 with TRBJ2-2; no clear D gene. Germline V lookup: CDR1 GTSNPN, CDR2 SVGIG (reference sequence). The CDR3 is 14 residues long. V was shortened by 0 bases and J by 0 bases, with 5 bases between the two germline ends. This chain's CDR3 is CAWSVGSNTGELFF. CDR3 nucleotides: TGTGCCTGGAGTGTCGGGTCGAACACCGGGGAGCTGTTTTTT.

This chain links TRBV29-1 with TRBJ1-2, with a tentative D call TRBD1 (5 bases). Per germline, CDR1 SQVTM and CDR2 ANQGSEA. Trimming removed 3 bases at V and 7 bases at J, with 12 bases between. The CDR3 length is 12 residues. The CDR3 sequence is CSVDRQGGGYTF. The CDR3 nucleotides are TGCAGCGTTGATCGGCAGGGCGGTGGCTACACCTTC.